This is a list of T cell receptor beta chains from one sample in a study of T-cell reconstitution after alpha-beta-depleted transplantation in children. TCRdb recomputed calls from the PCR reads with MiXCR, one row per CDR3 protein. The sample has some 500,000 distinct CDR3 sequences; around a third are singletons. The specimen comprised PBMCs from the stem cell graft donor, sampled from the stem cell graft. The receptors stem from a human donor who donated a stem cell graft to a child with aplastic anemia. Both conserved end residues are part of each CDR3. A D gene is named only where the DNA matches it firmly. Clone size is not always given. Where it is, it says once, few, many or a class for expanded clones.

v_gene	j_gene	abundance	d_gene	CDR3aa	CDR3nt
TRBV5-1	TRBJ1-1	NA	NA	CASSLAGGAEAFF	TGCGCCAGCAGCTTGGCTGGGGGGGCTGAAGCTTTCTTT
TRBV13	TRBJ1-2	NA	NA	CASSSYSGLGPGGYTF	TGTGCCAGCAGCTCCTACTCCGGACTGGGGCCGGGTGGCTACACCTTC
TRBV5-1	TRBJ2-1	few	NA	CASSLQERYNEQFF	TGCGCCAGCAGCTTGCAGGAACGCTACAATGAGCAGTTCTTC
TRBV30	TRBJ1-2	few	NA	CAWSVSAGYGYTF	TGTGCCTGGAGTGTATCCGCGGGGTATGGCTACACCTTC
TRBV12-3/TRBV12-4	TRBJ2-5	NA	NA	CASSLDGGRVETQYF	TGTGCCAGCAGTTTAGACGGGGGCAGAGTGGAGACCCAGTACTTC
TRBV20-1	TRBJ2-1	NA	TRBD2	CSASVASGRIREQFF	TGCAGTGCTAGTGTGGCTAGCGGGAGGATTAGAGAGCAGTTCTTC
TRBV4-1	TRBJ1-3	NA	NA	CASSPNSAGDRVGGNTIYF	TGCGCCAGCAGCCCAAATTCTGCAGGGGACCGAGTGGGTGGAAACACCATATATTTT
TRBV12-3/TRBV12-4	TRBJ1-1	NA	NA	CASRPSGTAHEAFF	TGTGCCAGCAGGCCATCAGGGACGGCTCATGAAGCTTTCTTT
TRBV10-1	TRBJ2-1	few	NA	CASSDTINEQFF	TGCGCCAGCAGTGATACGATCAATGAGCAGTTCTTC
TRBV15	TRBJ2-2	NA	NA	CATSRQGQHPGELFF	TGTGCCACCAGCAGACAAGGACAACACCCCGGGGAGCTGTTTTTT
TRBV7-2	TRBJ1-2	NA	NA	CAAGHGANYGYTF	TGTGCCGCGGGCCACGGGGCCAACTATGGCTACACCTTC
TRBV28	TRBJ2-2	few	NA	CASTPGQNTGELFF	TGTGCCAGCACTCCGGGGCAGAACACCGGGGAGCTGTTTTTT
TRBV4-3	TRBJ2-1	few	NA	CASSQGAAGGYNEQFF	TGCGCCAGCAGCCAAGGGGCGGCCGGGGGATACAATGAGCAGTTCTTC
TRBV7-6	TRBJ2-7	NA	NA	CASSSRLGGHEQYF	TGTGCCAGCAGCTCCCGACTAGGGGGGCACGAGCAGTACTTC
TRBV12-3/TRBV12-4	TRBJ2-3	NA	TRBD1	CASSLIPGGWSTDTQYF	TGTGCCAGCAGTCTGATACCAGGGGGCTGGAGCACAGATACGCAGTATTTT
TRBV7-3	TRBJ2-3	NA	NA	CASSVHVGGSTDTQYF	TGTGCCAGCAGCGTTCATGTGGGAGGCAGCACAGATACGCAGTATTTT
TRBV6-5	TRBJ2-1	NA	NA	CASSYSRDPNNEQFF	TGTGCCAGCAGTTACTCGCGGGATCCAAACAATGAGCAGTTCTTC
TRBV27	TRBJ1-1	few	NA	CASSLSEFNEAFF	TGTGCCAGCAGTTTATCGGAGTTTAATGAAGCTTTCTTT
TRBV7-3	TRBJ2-5	NA	TRBD2	CASSSTTGSGTSGIKKETQYF	TGTGCCAGCAGCTCAACAACAGGCTCAGGGACTAGCGGGATAAAAAAAGAGACCCAGTACTTC
TRBV5-4	TRBJ2-1	few	NA	CASSLVDRGPTEQFF	TGTGCCAGCAGCTTGGTTGATAGGGGCCCCACTGAGCAGTTCTTC
TRBV4-1	TRBJ2-2	NA	TRBD2	CASSQESPQREGLGNTGELFF	TGCGCCAGCAGCCAAGAGTCCCCCCAGCGGGAGGGCCTAGGGAACACCGGGGAGCTGTTTTTT
TRBV9	TRBJ2-7	few	TRBD1	CASSVAQGVYEQYF	TGTGCCAGCAGCGTAGCACAGGGGGTCTACGAGCAGTACTTC
TRBV27	TRBJ2-1	few	TRBD1	CASSLGITGESYNEQFF	TGTGCCAGCAGTTTGGGGATCACAGGGGAATCCTACAATGAGCAGTTCTTC
TRBV7-9	TRBJ2-4	NA	NA	CASSSHGEGPNIQYF	TGTGCCAGCAGCTCCCACGGTGAGGGTCCAAACATTCAGTACTTC
TRBV6-5	TRBJ1-4	NA	NA	CASSYRDTLFGEKLFF	TGTGCCAGCAGTTACCGGGACACCCTATTTGGTGAAAAACTGTTTTTT
TRBV29-1	TRBJ2-3	few	NA	CSVVSSWGALTQYF	TGCAGCGTTGTTTCGAGCTGGGGAGCTCTGACGCAGTATTTT
TRBV5-1	TRBJ1-1	few	NA	CASSLAGRGTEAFF	TGCGCCAGCAGCTTGGCTGGTCGGGGCACTGAAGCTTTCTTT
TRBV25-1	TRBJ2-7	NA	TRBD1	CAGSATGGADEQYF	TGTGCCGGCAGTGCGACAGGGGGCGCGGACGAGCAGTACTTC
TRBV20-1	TRBJ1-1	many	NA	CSARDGGWGDVTEAFF	TGCAGTGCTAGAGATGGGGGGTGGGGGGATGTCACTGAAGCTTTCTTT
TRBV21-1	TRBJ1-5	NA	NA	CASSRRPQRRGNQPQHF	TGTGCCAGCAGCCGCAGGCCACAGAGACGTGGCAATCAGCCCCAGCATTTT
TRBV4-2	TRBJ2-5	few	NA	CASSQDTRIQETQYF	TGTGCCAGCAGCCAAGATACCAGGATCCAAGAGACCCAGTACTTC
TRBV6-1	TRBJ2-1	NA	TRBD1	CASSRTGGFVSSYNEQFF	TGTGCCAGCAGTCGGACAGGGGGCTTCGTTAGCTCCTACAATGAGCAGTTCTTC
TRBV12-3/TRBV12-4	TRBJ2-2	NA	TRBD2	CASSLALAGGPGELFF	TGTGCCAGCAGTTTAGCACTAGCGGGAGGTCCCGGGGAGCTGTTTTTT
TRBV4-2	TRBJ2-1	NA	NA	CASSEDLEQFF	TGTGCCAGCAGCGAAGACTTAGAGCAGTTCTTC
TRBV7-2	TRBJ2-3	few	NA	CASSLGGQGETDTQYF	TGTGCCAGCAGCCTAGGGGGGCAGGGTGAAACAGATACGCAGTATTTT
TRBV29-1	TRBJ1-2	NA	NA	CSVERGRSGYGYTF	TGCAGCGTTGAACGCGGCAGGTCAGGCTATGGCTACACCTTC
TRBV12-3/TRBV12-4	TRBJ2-3	few	NA	CASSTPHTETDTQYF	TGTGCCAGCAGTACGCCCCACACGGAGACAGATACGCAGTATTTT
TRBV12-3/TRBV12-4	TRBJ2-7	many	NA	CASSRGSGYEQYF	TGTGCCAGCAGCCGTGGTAGCGGCTACGAGCAGTACTTC
TRBV6-2/TRBV6-3	TRBJ2-1	NA	NA	CASMVGVNEQFF	TGTGCCAGCATGGTAGGGGTCAATGAGCAGTTCTTC
TRBV4-3	TRBJ2-3	NA	NA	CASSQDLRERDTQYF	TGCGCCAGCAGCCAAGATCTCAGGGAAAGAGATACGCAGTATTTT
TRBV6-6	TRBJ1-1	NA	NA	CASSPRQYTQAFF	TGTGCCAGCAGCCCTCGACAGTACACTCAAGCTTTCTTT
TRBV20-1	TRBJ1-5	NA	NA	CSARDSPGYGNEPQHF	TGCAGTGCTAGAGACAGTCCAGGGTACGGCAATGAGCCCCAGCATTTT
TRBV2	TRBJ1-2	NA	NA	CASSETENYGYTF	TGTGCCAGCAGTGAAACAGAAAACTATGGCTACACCTTC
TRBV10-2	TRBJ2-3	few	NA	CASSESRSTDTQYF	TGCGCCAGCAGTGAGTCGAGGTCCACAGATACGCAGTATTTT
TRBV18	TRBJ2-2	NA	TRBD2	CASSPQTSKNTGELFF	TGTGCCAGCTCACCACAGACTAGCAAGAACACCGGGGAGCTGTTTTTT
TRBV27	TRBJ1-6	NA	NA	CASSLTWVDSPLHF	TGTGCCAGCAGCCTCACATGGGTGGATTCACCCCTCCACTTT
TRBV11-2	TRBJ1-1	NA	TRBD1	CASSSSERRDSEAFF	TGTGCCAGCAGCTCATCAGAACGAAGGGACAGTGAAGCTTTCTTT
TRBV5-1	TRBJ2-3	once	NA	CASSAPAGGTDTQYF	TGCGCCAGCAGCGCCCCCGCAGGGGGCACAGATACGCAGTATTTT
TRBV4-2	TRBJ2-3	few	TRBD2	CASSQLLVVAGGPRSTDTQYF	TGTGCCAGCAGCCAGCTGCTGGTGGTAGCGGGAGGGCCTCGATCCACAGATACGCAGTATTTT
TRBV25-1	TRBJ2-1	NA	TRBD2	CASTLGGVYNEQFF	TGTGCCAGCACCCTGGGGGGGGTATACAATGAGCAGTTCTTC